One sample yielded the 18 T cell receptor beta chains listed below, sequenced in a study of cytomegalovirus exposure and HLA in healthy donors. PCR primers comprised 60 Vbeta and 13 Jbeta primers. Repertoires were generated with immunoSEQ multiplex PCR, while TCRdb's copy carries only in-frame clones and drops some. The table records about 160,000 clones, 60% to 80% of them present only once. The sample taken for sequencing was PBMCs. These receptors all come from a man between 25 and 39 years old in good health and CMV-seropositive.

In DNA, the CDR3 is TGCGCCAGCAGTTTCGGCGCGGGGGGAAGTTATCAAGAGACCCAGTACTTC. Amino acids: CASSFGAGGSYQETQYF. The rearrangement joins TRBV5-1 to TRBJ2-5; 8 nucleotides line up with TRBD2. There are 17 residues in the CDR3. The germline CDR1 and CDR2 sequences are SGHRS and YFSETQ. The J segment lost 2 bases and the V segment lost 5 bases, leaving 14 bases of the junction unmatched.

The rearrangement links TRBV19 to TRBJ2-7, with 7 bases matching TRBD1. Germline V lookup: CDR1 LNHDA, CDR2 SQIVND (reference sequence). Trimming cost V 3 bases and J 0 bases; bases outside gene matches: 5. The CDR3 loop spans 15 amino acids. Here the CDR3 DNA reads TGTGCCAGTAGTATCCGGGACAGCAACTCCTACGAGCAGTACTTC. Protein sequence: CASSIRDSNSYEQYF.

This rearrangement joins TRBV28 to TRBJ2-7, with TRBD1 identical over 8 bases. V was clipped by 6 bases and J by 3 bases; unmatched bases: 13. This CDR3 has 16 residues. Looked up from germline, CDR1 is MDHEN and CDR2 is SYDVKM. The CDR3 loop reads CASSYIGAGGYYEQYF. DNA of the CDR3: TGTGCCAGCAGCTACATCGGGGCAGGGGGCTACTACGAGCAGTACTTC. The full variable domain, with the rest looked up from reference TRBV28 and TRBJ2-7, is DVKVTQSSRYLVKRTGEKVFLECVQDMDHENMFWYRQDPGLGLRLIYFSYDVKMKEKGDIPEGYSVSREKKERFSLILESASTNQTSMYLCASSYIGAGGYYEQYFGPGTRLTVT.

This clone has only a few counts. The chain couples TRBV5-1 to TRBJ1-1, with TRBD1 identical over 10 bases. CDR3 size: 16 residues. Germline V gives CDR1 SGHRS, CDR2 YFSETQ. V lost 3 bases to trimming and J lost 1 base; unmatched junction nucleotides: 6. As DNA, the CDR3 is TGCGCCAGCAGCTCACAGACAGGGGGCGGGAACACTGAAGCTTTCTTT. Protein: CASSSQTGGGNTEAFF.

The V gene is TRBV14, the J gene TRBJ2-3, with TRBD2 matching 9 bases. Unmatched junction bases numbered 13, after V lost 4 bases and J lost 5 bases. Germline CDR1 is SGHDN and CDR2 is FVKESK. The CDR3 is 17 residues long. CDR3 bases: TGTGCCAGCAGCCTTCTACCCGGGCTAGCGGGGATAGATACGCAGTATTTT. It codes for CASSLLPGLAGIDTQYF.

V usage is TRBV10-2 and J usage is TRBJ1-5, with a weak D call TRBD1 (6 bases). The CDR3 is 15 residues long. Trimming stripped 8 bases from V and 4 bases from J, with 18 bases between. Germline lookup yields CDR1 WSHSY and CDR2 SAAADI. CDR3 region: CASGQGTIGNQPQHF. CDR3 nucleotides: TGCGCCAGCGGACAAGGGACAATAGGGAATCAGCCCCAGCATTTT.

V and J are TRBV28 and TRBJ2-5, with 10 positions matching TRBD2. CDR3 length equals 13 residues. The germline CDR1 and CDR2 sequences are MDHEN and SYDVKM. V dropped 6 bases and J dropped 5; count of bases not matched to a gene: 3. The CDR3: CASSGGLAETQYF. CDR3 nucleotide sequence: TGTGCCAGCAGCGGGGGACTAGCGGAGACCCAGTACTTC.

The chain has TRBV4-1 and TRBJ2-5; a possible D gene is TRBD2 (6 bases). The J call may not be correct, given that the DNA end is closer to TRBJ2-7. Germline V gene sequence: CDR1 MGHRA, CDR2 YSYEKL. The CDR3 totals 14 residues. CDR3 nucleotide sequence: TGCGCCAGCAGCCAAGATCCGGGGGTCTACGAGCAGTACTTC. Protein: CASSQDPGVYEQYF.

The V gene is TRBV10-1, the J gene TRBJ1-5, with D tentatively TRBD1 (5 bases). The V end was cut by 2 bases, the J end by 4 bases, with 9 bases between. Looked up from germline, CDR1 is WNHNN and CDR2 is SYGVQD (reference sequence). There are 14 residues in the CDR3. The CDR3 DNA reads TGCGCCAGCAGTGAGGGGGCACCAAATCAGCCCCAGCATTTT. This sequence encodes CASSEGAPNQPQHF.

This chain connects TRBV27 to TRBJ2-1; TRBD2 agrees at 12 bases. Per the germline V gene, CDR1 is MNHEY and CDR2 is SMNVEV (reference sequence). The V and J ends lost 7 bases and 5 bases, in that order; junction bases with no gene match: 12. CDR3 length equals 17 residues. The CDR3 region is CASTWTSGALNHNEQFF. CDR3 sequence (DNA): TGTGCCAGCACGTGGACTAGCGGGGCGCTCAACCACAATGAGCAGTTCTTC.

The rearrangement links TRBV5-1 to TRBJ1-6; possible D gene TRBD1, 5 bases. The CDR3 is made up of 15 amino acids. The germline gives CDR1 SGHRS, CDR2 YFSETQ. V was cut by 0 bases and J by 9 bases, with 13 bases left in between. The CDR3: CASSLEGLVGSPLHF. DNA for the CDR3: TGCGCCAGCAGCTTGGAGGGGCTAGTAGGTTCACCCCTCCACTTT.

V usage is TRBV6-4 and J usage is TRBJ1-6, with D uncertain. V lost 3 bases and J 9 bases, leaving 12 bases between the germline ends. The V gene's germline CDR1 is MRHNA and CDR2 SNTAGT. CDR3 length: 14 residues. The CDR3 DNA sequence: TGTGCCAGCAGTGAGGGGAGTTTCGGTTCACCCCTCCACTTT. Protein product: CASSEGSFGSPLHF.

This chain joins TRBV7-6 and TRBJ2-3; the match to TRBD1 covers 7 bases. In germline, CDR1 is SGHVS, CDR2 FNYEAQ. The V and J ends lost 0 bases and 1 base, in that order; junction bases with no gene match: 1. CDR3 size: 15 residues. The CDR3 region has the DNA TGTGCCAGCAGCTTAGCCCAGGGGGGCACAGATACGCAGTATTTT. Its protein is CASSLAQGGTDTQYF.

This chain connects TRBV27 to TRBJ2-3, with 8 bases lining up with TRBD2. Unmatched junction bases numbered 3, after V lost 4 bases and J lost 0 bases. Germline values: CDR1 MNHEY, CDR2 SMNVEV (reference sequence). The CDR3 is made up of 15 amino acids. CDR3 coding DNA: TGTGCCAGCAGTTGGCGGGGGGCAAGCACAGATACGCAGTATTTT. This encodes CASSWRGASTDTQYF.

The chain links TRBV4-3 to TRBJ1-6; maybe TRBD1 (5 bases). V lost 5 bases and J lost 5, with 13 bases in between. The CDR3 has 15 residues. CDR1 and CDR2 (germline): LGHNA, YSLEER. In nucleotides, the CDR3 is TGCGCCAGCAGCACCTCCAGGGTGGATAATTCACCCCTCCACTTT. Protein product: CASSTSRVDNSPLHF.

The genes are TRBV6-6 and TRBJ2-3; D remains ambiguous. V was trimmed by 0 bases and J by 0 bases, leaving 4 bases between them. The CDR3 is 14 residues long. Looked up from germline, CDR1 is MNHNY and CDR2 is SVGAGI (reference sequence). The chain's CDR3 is CASSYSRSTDTQYF. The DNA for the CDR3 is TGTGCCAGCAGTTACTCCCGTAGCACAGATACGCAGTATTTT.

For the CDR3, the DNA is TGTGCCAGCAGCTTAGGACAGGGGGCGAGGGGCTACACCTTC. Protein product: CASSLGQGARGYTF. The rearrangement links TRBV7-2 to TRBJ1-2; 10 bases fit TRBD1. The J segment lost 8 bases and the V segment lost 1 base, leaving 4 bases of the junction unmatched. CDR1 SGHTA and CDR2 FQGNSA come from the germline V gene. CDR3 size: 14 residues.

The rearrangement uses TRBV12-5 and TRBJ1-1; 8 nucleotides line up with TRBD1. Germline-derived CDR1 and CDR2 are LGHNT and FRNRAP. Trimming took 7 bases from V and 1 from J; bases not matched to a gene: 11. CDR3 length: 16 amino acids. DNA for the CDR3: TGTGCTAGTGCCCTGGTATTAGGGACAGGGAACACTGAAGCTTTCTTT. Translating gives CASALVLGTGNTEAFF. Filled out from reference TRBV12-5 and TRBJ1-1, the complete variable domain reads DARVTQTPRHKVTEMGQEVTMRCQPILGHNTVFWYRQTMMQGLELLAYFRNRAPLDDSGMPKDRFSAEMPDATLATLKIQPSEPRDSAVYFCASALVLGTGNTEAFFGQGTRLTVV.